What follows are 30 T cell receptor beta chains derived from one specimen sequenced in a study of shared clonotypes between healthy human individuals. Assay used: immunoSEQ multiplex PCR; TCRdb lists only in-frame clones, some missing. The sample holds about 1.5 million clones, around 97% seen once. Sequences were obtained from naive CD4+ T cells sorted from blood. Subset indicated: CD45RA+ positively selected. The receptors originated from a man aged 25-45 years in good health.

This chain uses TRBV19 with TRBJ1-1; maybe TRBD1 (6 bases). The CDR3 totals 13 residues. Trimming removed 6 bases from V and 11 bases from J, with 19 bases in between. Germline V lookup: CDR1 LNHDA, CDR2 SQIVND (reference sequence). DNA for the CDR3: TGTGCCAGTAGAGGGGGTATGAGGGGGACTGCTTTCTTT. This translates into CASRGGMRGTAFF.

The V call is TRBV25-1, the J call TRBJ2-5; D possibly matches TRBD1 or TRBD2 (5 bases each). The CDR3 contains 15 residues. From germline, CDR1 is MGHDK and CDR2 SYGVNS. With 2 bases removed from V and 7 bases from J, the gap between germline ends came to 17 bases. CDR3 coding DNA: TGTGCCAGCAGTGAACCGGGTACTGGGGACGGGACCCAGTACTTC. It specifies CASSEPGTGDGTQYF.

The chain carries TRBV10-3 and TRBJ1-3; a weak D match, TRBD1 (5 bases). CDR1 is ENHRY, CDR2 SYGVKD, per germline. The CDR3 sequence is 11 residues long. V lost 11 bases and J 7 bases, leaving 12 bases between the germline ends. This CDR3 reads CAAWDLNTIYF. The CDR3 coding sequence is TGTGCCGCCTGGGACTTGAACACCATATATTTT.

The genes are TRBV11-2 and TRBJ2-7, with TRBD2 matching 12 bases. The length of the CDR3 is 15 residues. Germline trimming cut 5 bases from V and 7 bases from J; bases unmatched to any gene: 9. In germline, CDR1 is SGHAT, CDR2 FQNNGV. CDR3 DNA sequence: TGTGCCAGCAGCAATCTAGCGGGAGGGCCTGGAGAGCAGTACTTC. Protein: CASSNLAGGPGEQYF. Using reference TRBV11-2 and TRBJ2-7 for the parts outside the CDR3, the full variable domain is EAGVAQSPRYKIIEKRQSVAFWCNPISGHATLYWYQQILGQGPKLLIQFQNNGVVDDSQLPKDRFSAERLKGVDSTLKIQPAKLEDSAVYLCASSNLAGGPGEQYFGPGTRLTVT.

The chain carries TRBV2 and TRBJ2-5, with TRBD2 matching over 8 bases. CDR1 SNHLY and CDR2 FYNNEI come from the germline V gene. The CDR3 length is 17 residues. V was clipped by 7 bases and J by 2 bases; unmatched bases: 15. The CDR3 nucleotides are TGTGCCAGCAAGCGGCTAGCGGGCATTAAAGTTCAAGAGACCCAGTACTTC. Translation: CASKRLAGIKVQETQYF.

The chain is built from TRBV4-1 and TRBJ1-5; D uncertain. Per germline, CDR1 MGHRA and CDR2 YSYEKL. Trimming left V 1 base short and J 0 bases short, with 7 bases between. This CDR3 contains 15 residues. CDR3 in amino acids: CASSQGTVSNQPQHF. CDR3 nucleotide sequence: TGCGCCAGCAGCCAAGGGACGGTTAGCAATCAGCCCCAGCATTTT.

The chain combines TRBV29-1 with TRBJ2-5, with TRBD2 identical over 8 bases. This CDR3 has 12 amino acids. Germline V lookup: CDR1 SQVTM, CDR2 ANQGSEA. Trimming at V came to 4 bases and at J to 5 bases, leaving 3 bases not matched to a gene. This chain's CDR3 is CSVVRGRETQYF. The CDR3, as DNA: TGCAGCGTTGTTCGCGGGAGGGAGACCCAGTACTTC.

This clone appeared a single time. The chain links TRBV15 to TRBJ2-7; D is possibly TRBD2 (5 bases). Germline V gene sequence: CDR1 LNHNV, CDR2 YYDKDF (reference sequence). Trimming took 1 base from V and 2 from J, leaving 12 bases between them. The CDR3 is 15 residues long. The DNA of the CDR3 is TGTGCCACCAGCAGAGCAGGAGGATCTGCCTACGAGCAGTACTTC. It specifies CATSRAGGSAYEQYF.

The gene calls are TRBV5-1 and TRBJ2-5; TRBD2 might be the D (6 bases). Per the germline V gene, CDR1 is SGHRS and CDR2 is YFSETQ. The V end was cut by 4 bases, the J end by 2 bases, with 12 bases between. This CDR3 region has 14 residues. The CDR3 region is CASSPGLHQETQYF. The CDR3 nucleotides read TGCGCCAGCAGCCCGGGACTCCATCAAGAGACCCAGTACTTC. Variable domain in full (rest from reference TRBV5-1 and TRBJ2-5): KAGVTQTPRYLIKTRGQQVTLSCSPISGHRSVSWYQQTPGQGLQFLFEYFSETQRNKGNFPGRFSGRQFSNSRSEMNVSTLELGDSALYLCASSPGLHQETQYFGPGTRLLVL.

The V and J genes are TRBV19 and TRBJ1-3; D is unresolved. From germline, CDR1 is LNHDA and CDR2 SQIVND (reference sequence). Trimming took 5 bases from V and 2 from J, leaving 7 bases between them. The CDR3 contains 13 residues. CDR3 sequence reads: CASSPKTGNTIYF. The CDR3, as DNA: TGTGCCAGTAGTCCGAAAACTGGAAACACCATATATTTT.

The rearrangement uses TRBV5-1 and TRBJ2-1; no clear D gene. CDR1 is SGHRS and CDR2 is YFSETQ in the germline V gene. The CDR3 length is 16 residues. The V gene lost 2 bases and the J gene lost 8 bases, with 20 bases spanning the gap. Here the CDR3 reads CASSFSGPSETHEQFF. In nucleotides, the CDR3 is TGCGCCAGCAGCTTTTCAGGACCCTCGGAAACCCATGAGCAGTTCTTC.

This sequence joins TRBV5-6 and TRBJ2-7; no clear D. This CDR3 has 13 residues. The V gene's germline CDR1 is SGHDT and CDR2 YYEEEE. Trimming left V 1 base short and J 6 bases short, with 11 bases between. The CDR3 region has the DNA TGTGCCAGCAGCTTGTGGTTTTTCTTCGAGCAGTACTTC. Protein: CASSLWFFFEQYF.

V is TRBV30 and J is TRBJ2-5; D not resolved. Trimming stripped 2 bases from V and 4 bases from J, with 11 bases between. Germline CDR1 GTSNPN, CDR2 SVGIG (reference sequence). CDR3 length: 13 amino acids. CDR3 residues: CAWSPFAAETQYF. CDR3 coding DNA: TGTGCCTGGAGTCCCTTCGCGGCAGAGACCCAGTACTTC.

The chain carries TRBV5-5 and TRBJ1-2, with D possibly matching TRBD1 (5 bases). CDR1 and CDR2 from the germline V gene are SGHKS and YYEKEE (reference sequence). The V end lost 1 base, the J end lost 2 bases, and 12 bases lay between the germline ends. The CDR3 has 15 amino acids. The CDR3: CASSLTSAGNYGYTF. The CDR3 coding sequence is TGTGCCAGCAGCTTGACCTCGGCAGGGAACTATGGCTACACCTTC.

The CDR3 region has the DNA TGTGCCAGCAGTTTATCCCCTGCGCAACACACTGAAGCTTTCTTT. This encodes CASSLSPAQHTEAFF. This chain uses TRBV28 with TRBJ1-1; D gene unclear. The V and J ends lost 1 base and 3 bases respectively, with 12 bases between them. This CDR3 spans 15 amino acids. CDR1 and CDR2 (germline): MDHEN, SYDVKM.

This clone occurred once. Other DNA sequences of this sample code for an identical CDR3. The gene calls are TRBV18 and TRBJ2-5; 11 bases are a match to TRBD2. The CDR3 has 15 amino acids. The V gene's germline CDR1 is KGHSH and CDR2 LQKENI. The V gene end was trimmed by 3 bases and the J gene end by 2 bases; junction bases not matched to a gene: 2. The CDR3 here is CASSPLAGGQETQYF. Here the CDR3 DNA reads TGTGCCAGCTCACCCTTAGCGGGAGGGCAAGAGACCCAGTACTTC.

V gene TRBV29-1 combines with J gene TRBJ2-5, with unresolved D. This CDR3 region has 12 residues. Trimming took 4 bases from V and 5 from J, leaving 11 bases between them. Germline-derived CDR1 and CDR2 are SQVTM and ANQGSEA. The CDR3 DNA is TGCAGCGTTGTTAGGGCCACGGAGACCCAGTACTTC. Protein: CSVVRATETQYF. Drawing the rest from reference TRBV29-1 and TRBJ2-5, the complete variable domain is SAVISQKPSRDICQRGTSLTIQCQVDSQVTMMFWYRQQPGQSLTLIATANQGSEATYESGFVIDKFPISRPNLTFSTLTVSNMSPEDSSIYLCSVVRATETQYFGPGTRLLVL.

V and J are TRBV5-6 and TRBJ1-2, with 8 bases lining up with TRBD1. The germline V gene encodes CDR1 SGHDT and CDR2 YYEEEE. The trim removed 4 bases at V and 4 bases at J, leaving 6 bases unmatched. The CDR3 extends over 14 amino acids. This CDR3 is CASSRTTGVYGYTF. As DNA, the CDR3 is TGTGCCAGCAGCCGGACGACAGGGGTCTATGGCTACACCTTC.

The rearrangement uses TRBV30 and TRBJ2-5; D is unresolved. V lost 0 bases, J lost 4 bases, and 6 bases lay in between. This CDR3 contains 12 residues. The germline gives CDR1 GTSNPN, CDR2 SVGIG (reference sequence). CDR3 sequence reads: CAWSVDLETQYF. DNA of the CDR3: TGTGCCTGGAGTGTTGACTTAGAGACCCAGTACTTC.

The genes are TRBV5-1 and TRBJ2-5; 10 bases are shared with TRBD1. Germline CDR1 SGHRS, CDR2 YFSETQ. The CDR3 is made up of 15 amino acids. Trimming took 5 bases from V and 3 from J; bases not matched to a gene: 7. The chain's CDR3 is CASRRQGTGEETQYF. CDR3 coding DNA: TGCGCCAGCAGAAGACAAGGGACAGGGGAAGAGACCCAGTACTTC.

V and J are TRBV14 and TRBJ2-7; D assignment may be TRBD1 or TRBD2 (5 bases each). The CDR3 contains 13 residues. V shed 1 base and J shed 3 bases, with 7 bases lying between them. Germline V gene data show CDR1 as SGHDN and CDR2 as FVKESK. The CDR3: CASSQGDLYEQYF. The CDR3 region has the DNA TGTGCCAGCAGCCAAGGGGACCTCTACGAGCAGTACTTC.

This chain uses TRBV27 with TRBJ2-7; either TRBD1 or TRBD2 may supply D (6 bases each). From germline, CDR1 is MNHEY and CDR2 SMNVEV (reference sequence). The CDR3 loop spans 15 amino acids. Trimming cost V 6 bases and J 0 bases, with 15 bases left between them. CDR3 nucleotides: TGTGCCAGCAGGGAACGGGGGCGCGGCTCCTACGAGCAGTACTTC. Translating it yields CASRERGRGSYEQYF.

CDR3 protein: CASSYRRGRTDTQYF. The CDR3 nucleotides are TGCGCCAGCAGCTACAGACGAGGCCGGACAGATACGCAGTATTTT. The J gene is TRBJ2-3, the V gene TRBV5-1; no firm D call. Germline values: CDR1 SGHRS, CDR2 YFSETQ. The CDR3 runs to 15 residues. V was pared by 3 bases and J by 3 bases, with 14 bases between.

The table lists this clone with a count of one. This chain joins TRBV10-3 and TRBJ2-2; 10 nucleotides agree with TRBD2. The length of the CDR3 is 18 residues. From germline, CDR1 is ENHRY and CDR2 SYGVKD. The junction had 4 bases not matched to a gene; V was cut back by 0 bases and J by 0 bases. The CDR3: CAISESITSGTNTGELFF. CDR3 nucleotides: TGTGCCATCAGTGAGTCGATCACTAGCGGGACGAACACCGGGGAGCTGTTTTTT.

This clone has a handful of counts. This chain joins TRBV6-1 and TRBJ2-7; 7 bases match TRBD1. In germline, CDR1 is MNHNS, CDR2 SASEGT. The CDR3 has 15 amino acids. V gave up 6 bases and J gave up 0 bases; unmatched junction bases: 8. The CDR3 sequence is CASSLSTGPSYEQYF. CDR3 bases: TGTGCCAGCAGCTTATCGACAGGGCCCTCCTACGAGCAGTACTTC.

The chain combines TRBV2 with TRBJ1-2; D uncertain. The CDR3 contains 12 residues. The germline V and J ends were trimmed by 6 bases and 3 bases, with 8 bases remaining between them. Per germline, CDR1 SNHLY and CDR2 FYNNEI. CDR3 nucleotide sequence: TGTGCCAGCAGGGGCCGGGACTATGGCTACACCTTC. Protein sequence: CASRGRDYGYTF.

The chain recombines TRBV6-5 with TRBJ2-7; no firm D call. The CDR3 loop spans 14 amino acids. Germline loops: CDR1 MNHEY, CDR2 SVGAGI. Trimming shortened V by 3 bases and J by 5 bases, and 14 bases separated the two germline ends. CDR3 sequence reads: CASSYGELPHEQYF. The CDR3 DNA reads TGTGCCAGCAGTTATGGGGAACTCCCTCACGAGCAGTACTTC.

The CDR3 sequence: CASSLGGPGLAATDTQYF. The CDR3 DNA reads as TGCGCCAGCAGCTTGGGGGGTCCGGGACTAGCGGCAACAGATACGCAGTATTTT. V and J are TRBV5-1 and TRBJ2-3; 11 bases line up with TRBD2. Looked up from germline, CDR1 is SGHRS and CDR2 is YFSETQ. J was trimmed by 3 bases and V by 0 bases; bases with no gene match: 9. This CDR3 region has 18 residues. The full variable domain, its missing parts supplied by reference TRBV5-1 and TRBJ2-3, is KAGVTQTPRYLIKTRGQQVTLSCSPISGHRSVSWYQQTPGQGLQFLFEYFSETQRNKGNFPGRFSGRQFSNSRSEMNVSTLELGDSALYLCASSLGGPGLAATDTQYFGPGTRLTVL.

CDR3 DNA sequence: TGTGCCAGCAGCCCAGACCAATACAATGAGCAGTTCTTC. It encodes CASSPDQYNEQFF. This chain links TRBV11-3 with TRBJ2-1, with D uncertain. Germline V gene lookup returns CDR1 SGHNT and CDR2 YENEEA. This CDR3 comprises 13 residues. The V and J ends lost 5 bases and 4 bases respectively, with 9 bases between them. Full variable domain (remainder filled in from reference TRBV11-3 and TRBJ2-1): EAGVVQSPRYKIIEKKQPVAFWCNPISGHNTLYWYLQNLGQGPELLIRYENEEAVDDSQLPKDRFSAERLKGVDSTLKIQPAELGDSAVYLCASSPDQYNEQFFGPGTRLTVL.

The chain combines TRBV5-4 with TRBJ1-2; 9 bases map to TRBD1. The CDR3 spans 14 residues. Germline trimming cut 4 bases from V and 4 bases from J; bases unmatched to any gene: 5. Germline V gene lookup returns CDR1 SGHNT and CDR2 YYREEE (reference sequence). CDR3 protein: CASSPGQGSYGYTF. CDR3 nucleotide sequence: TGTGCCAGCAGCCCGGGACAGGGATCCTATGGCTACACCTTC.